This T cell receptor (beta chain) originates from a study of T cells in Graves' hyperthyroidism and ophthalmopathy. Study-level points and caveats: Patients with ophthalmopathy were separated from those with stable hyperthyroidism by a 13 V-J model. Ophthalmopathy, as predicted by the model, came a median around 6 months after the prediction.

V was pared by 0 bases and J by 12 bases, with 11 bases between. The CDR3 loop spans 12 amino acids. From RNA transcripts, TCR beta CDR3 regions were amplified. The TCR CDR3 first-round RT-PCR relied on the HTBI primer set. TCRdb re-derived calls from the multiplex PCR reads in MiXCR, one entry per CDR3 protein. The data hold some 510,000 distinct CDR3 sequences, with less than 25% observed a single time. This clonotype has at least ten counts. Its antigen remains unidentified. The authors took PBMCs from over 8.5 ml fresh peripheral blood. Sequencing used blood. The gene calls are TRBV12-3 or TRBV12-4 and TRBJ1-1; D is undetermined. This TCR derives from a young man with Graves' hyperthyroidism. Here the CDR3 DNA reads TGTGCCAGCAGTTTAGCGCTCAAAGGGACTTTCTTT. It yields the protein CASSLALKGTFF.